Following are 22 T cell receptor beta chains from one sample sequenced in a study of vaccination effects on CD4 cells after COVID-19. Generated by immunoSEQ multiplex PCR, the TCRdb table keeps only in-frame clones and is missing some. Of 55,000 to 65,000 clones in the sample, approximately 80% were seen once. After expansion with viral peptide pools in the ViraFEST assay, antigen-specific CD4+ T cells were sequenced. Culturing for about 9 days preceded CD4+ T cell isolation. These receptors' targets are unknown. This specimen was CD4+ T cells from PBMCs cultured with HCoV-229E spike peptides, taken before COVID-19 vaccination. These receptors all come from a human donor who received a COVID-19 vaccine.

The chain couples TRBV5-6 to TRBJ1-4; D is unresolved. The V gene lost 1 base and the J gene lost 8 bases, with 12 bases spanning the gap. CDR3 size: 14 residues. Germline lookup yields CDR1 SGHDT and CDR2 YYEEEE. CDR3 amino acids: CASSLLGPREKLFF. The CDR3 coding sequence is TGTGCCAGCAGCTTGCTAGGGCCTCGGGAAAAACTGTTTTTT. The whole variable domain, filled in from reference TRBV5-6 and TRBJ1-4, reads DAGVTQSPTHLIKTRGQQVTLRCSPKSGHDTVSWYQQALGQGPQFIFQYYEEEERQRGNFPDRFSGHQFPNYSSELNVNALLLGDSALYLCASSLLGPREKLFFGSGTQLSVL.

The rearrangement uses TRBV28 and TRBJ1-3; D gene uncertain. V was cut by 5 bases and J by 3 bases, with 8 bases left in between. Looked up from germline, CDR1 is MDHEN and CDR2 is SYDVKM. The CDR3 has 13 amino acids. This CDR3 is CASSEVIGNTIYF. The DNA of the CDR3 is TGTGCCAGCAGTGAGGTGATTGGAAACACCATATATTTT.

The CDR3 sequence: CASSSPGAPTQYF. CDR3 nucleotide sequence: TGTGCCAGCAGTTCACCGGGAGCTCCTACGCAGTATTTT. V is TRBV6-5 and J is TRBJ2-3; D perhaps matches TRBD2 (6 bases). The V gene lost 4 bases and the J gene lost 8 bases, with 13 bases spanning the gap. CDR1 is MNHEY, CDR2 SVGAGI, per germline. The CDR3 length is 13 residues.

V gene TRBV6-5 combines with J gene TRBJ1-1; D uncertain. Germline CDR1 and CDR2: MNHEY and SVGAGI. This CDR3 comprises 14 residues. With 8 bases removed from V and 0 bases from J, the gap between germline ends came to 13 bases. The DNA of the CDR3 is TGTGCCAGCGCACTCCTCCCCCTGAACACTGAAGCTTTCTTT. This gives the protein CASALLPLNTEAFF.

The J gene is TRBJ2-1, the V gene TRBV10-3; the match to TRBD2 covers 10 bases. Per the germline V gene, CDR1 is ENHRY and CDR2 is SYGVKD. The CDR3 length is 16 residues. V gave up 7 bases and J gave up 8 bases; unmatched junction bases: 14. In nucleotides, the CDR3 is TGTGCCATCAACAAGCTACCAGCGGGGGGGGTGGATGAGCAGTTCTTC. It is translated as CAINKLPAGGVDEQFF.

The CDR3 loop is CASSQDPGGRPQHF. In nucleotides, the CDR3 is TGCGCCAGCAGCCAAGATCCTGGGGGACGGCCCCAGCATTTT. J is TRBJ1-5 and V is TRBV4-3; D is perhaps TRBD1 (5 bases). This CDR3 is built from 14 residues. V lost 0 bases and J lost 9, with 12 bases in between. Germline V CDR1 and CDR2: LGHNA, YSLEER.

The chain couples TRBV7-2 to TRBJ2-4; either TRBD1 or TRBD2 may fit D (5 bases each). The length of the CDR3 is 13 residues. The V gene lost 7 bases and the J gene lost 5 bases, with 12 bases spanning the gap. Germline CDR1 reads SGHTA; CDR2 reads FQGNSA. The CDR3, as DNA: TGTGCCAGCACTCAGGTGGGACAAAACATTCAGTACTTC. Amino acid sequence: CASTQVGQNIQYF.

The chain joins TRBV2 to TRBJ2-2; 8 bases fit TRBD2. The V segment lost 4 bases and the J segment 6 bases; nucleotides outside the gene matches: 4. The CDR3 length is 14 residues. Germline-derived CDR1 and CDR2 are SNHLY and FYNNEI. The CDR3, as DNA: TGTGCCAGCAGTGCACACGGGGGGGCCGGGGAGCTGTTTTTT. It translates to CASSAHGGAGELFF. Using reference TRBV2 and TRBJ2-2 for the parts outside the CDR3, the full variable domain is EPEVTQTPSHQVTQMGQEVILRCVPISNHLYFYWYRQILGQKVEFLVSFYNNEISEKSEIFDDQFSVERPDGSNFTLKIRSTKLEDSAMYFCASSAHGGAGELFFGEGSRLTVL.

The rearrangement uses TRBV19 and TRBJ1-1; D gene ambiguous. Trimming stripped 5 bases from V and 0 bases from J, with 4 bases between. The V gene's germline CDR1 is LNHDA and CDR2 SQIVND (reference sequence). This CDR3 is 12 amino acids long. Here the CDR3 reads CASSFMNTEAFF. The CDR3 region has the DNA TGTGCCAGTAGTTTTATGAACACTGAAGCTTTCTTT.

This chain joins TRBV5-1 and TRBJ2-5; the D gene is possibly TRBD1 (6 bases). This CDR3 comprises 14 residues. Deletions cut 4 bases from V and 1 base from J, with 11 bases between. The germline gives CDR1 SGHRS, CDR2 YFSETQ. CDR3 sequence reads: CASSLQGSQETQYF. The CDR3 region has the DNA TGCGCCAGCAGCCTACAGGGTTCCCAAGAGACCCAGTACTTC.

The chain is built from TRBV5-6 and TRBJ2-1; D gene unclear. This CDR3 is 15 amino acids long. Germline V lookup: CDR1 SGHDT, CDR2 YYEEEE. Trimming left V 4 bases short and J 4 bases short, with 15 bases between. The CDR3 spells CASSPAAQIYNEQFF. CDR3 coding DNA: TGTGCCAGCAGCCCGGCAGCCCAGATATACAATGAGCAGTTCTTC.

The rearrangement joins TRBV2 to TRBJ1-5; 7 positions match TRBD1. Trimming cost V 2 bases and J 0 bases; bases outside gene matches: 16. CDR1 is SNHLY and CDR2 is FYNNEI in the germline V gene. The CDR3 is 20 amino acids. The CDR3 bases are TGTGCCAGCAGTGAACCCCTGCGTGGAGGGACAGCCTATAGCAATCAGCCCCAGCATTTT. Translating gives CASSEPLRGGTAYSNQPQHF.

The chain is built from TRBV28 and TRBJ1-3, with a weak D call TRBD1 (6 bases). V gave up 5 bases and J gave up 0 bases, with 11 bases separating them. The CDR3 length is 15 residues. The germline gives CDR1 MDHEN, CDR2 SYDVKM. CDR3 protein: CASSETGGSGNTIYF. The CDR3 coding sequence is TGTGCCAGCAGTGAGACAGGCGGCTCTGGAAACACCATATATTTT.

The rearrangement joins TRBV2 to TRBJ2-5, with D tentatively TRBD2 (5 bases). V shed 7 bases and J shed 4 bases, with 10 bases lying between them. This CDR3 has 12 residues. Germline lookup yields CDR1 SNHLY and CDR2 FYNNEI. CDR3 loop: CASKLERETQYF. CDR3 DNA: TGTGCCAGCAAACTAGAGAGAGAGACCCAGTACTTC.

This clone was seen a handful of times. The genes are TRBV5-8 and TRBJ1-1, with 9 positions matching TRBD1. Germline assignment: CDR1 SGHTS and CDR2 YDEGEE. The CDR3 totals 16 residues. V shed 7 bases and J 3 bases; nucleotides not matched to a gene: 13. Here the CDR3 DNA reads TGTGCCAGCCCGGTAGACAGGGGGGGATTAGACACTGAAGCTTTCTTT. Translation gives CASPVDRGGLDTEAFF.

The rearrangement uses TRBV18 and TRBJ2-3, with D unresolved. The V gene lost 1 base and the J gene lost 3 bases, with 5 bases spanning the gap. The CDR3 sequence is 13 residues long. In germline, CDR1 is KGHSH, CDR2 LQKENI. The CDR3 loop is CASSPRRTDTQYF. CDR3 in DNA: TGTGCCAGCTCACCACGCAGAACAGATACGCAGTATTTT.

The chain is built from TRBV19 and TRBJ1-6; no definite D call. CDR1 is LNHDA and CDR2 is SQIVND in the germline V gene (reference sequence). The CDR3 has 11 amino acids. The V gene lost 7 bases and the J gene lost 8 bases, with 6 bases spanning the gap. Here the CDR3 reads CASITYSPLHF. Here the CDR3 DNA reads TGTGCCAGTATCACTTATTCACCCCTCCACTTT.

This chain joins TRBV27 and TRBJ2-5; 10 bases match TRBD1. The germline V gene has CDR1 MNHEY and CDR2 SMNVEV (reference sequence). This CDR3 has 15 residues. The junction had 5 bases not matched to a gene; V was cut back by 3 bases and J by 4 bases. In DNA, the CDR3 is TGTGCCAGCAGTTTGTGGACAGGGGGTGGAGAGACCCAGTACTTC. Amino acid sequence: CASSLWTGGGETQYF.

This chain uses TRBV6-4 with TRBJ2-3, with 7 positions matching TRBD1. Germline V lookup: CDR1 MRHNA, CDR2 SNTAGT. The J segment lost 0 bases and the V segment lost 6 bases, leaving 6 bases of the junction unmatched. The CDR3 consists of 15 residues. Here the CDR3 DNA reads TGTGCCAGCAGATTGACAGGGCAGAGCACAGATACGCAGTATTTT. Translated: CASRLTGQSTDTQYF.

The CDR3 DNA reads TGTGCCATCAGTGAGTCCCAGGAAGAGCAGTACGTC. Protein: CAISESQEEQYV. This sequence joins TRBV10-3 and TRBJ2-7; D gene ambiguous. Germline CDR1 reads ENHRY; CDR2 reads SYGVKD. This CDR3 region has 12 residues. Trimming took 0 bases from V and 7 from J, leaving 7 bases between them.

The rearrangement joins TRBV28 to TRBJ1-5, with 8 bases lining up with TRBD1. Germline-derived CDR1 and CDR2 are MDHEN and SYDVKM. CDR3 length equals 15 residues. Trimming took 8 bases from V and 2 from J; bases not matched to a gene: 8. CDR3 protein: CASSLQQGGNQPQHF. In DNA form, the CDR3 reads TGTGCCAGCTCCTTACAACAGGGGGGCAATCAGCCCCAGCATTTT.

V and J are TRBV9 and TRBJ2-1; perhaps TRBD2 as D (6 bases). Germline V gene data show CDR1 as SGDLS and CDR2 as YYNGEE. The V end was cut by 3 bases, the J end by 2 bases, with 12 bases between. This CDR3 has 15 amino acids. CDR3 nucleotides: TGTGCCAGCAGCGCGCGGGGATCTCCCTACAATGAGCAGTTCTTC. The encoded protein is CASSARGSPYNEQFF.